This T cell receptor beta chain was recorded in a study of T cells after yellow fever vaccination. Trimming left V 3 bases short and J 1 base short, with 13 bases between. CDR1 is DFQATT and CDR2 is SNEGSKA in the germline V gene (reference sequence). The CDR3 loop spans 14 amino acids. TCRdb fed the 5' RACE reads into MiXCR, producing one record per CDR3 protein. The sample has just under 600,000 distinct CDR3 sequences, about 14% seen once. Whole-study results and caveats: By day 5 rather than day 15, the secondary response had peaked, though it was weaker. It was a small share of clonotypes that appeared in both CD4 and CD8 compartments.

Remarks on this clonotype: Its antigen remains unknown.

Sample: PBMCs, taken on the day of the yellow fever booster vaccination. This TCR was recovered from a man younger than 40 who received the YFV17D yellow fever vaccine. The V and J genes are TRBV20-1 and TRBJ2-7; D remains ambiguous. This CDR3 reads CSARRLKWSYEQYF. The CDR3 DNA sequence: TGCAGTGCTAGGCGGTTAAAATGGTCCTACGAGCAGTACTTC.